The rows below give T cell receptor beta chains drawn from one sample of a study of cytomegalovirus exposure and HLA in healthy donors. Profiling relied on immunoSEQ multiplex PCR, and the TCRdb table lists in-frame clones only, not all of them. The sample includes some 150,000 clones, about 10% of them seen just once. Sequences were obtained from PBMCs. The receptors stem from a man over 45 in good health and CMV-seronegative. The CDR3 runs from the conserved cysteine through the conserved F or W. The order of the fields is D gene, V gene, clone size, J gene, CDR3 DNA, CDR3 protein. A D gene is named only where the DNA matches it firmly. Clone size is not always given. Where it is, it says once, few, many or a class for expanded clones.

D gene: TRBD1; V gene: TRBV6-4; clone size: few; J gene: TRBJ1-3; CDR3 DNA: TGTGCCAGCAGTGACCCTGACAGGGAAGATCTCCTCTCTGGAAACACCATATATTTT; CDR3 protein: CASSDPDREDLLSGNTIYF
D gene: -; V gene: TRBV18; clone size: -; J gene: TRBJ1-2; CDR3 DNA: TGTGCCAGCTCACCCGGCAAAAACAGGGCTAACTATGGCTACACCTTC; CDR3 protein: CASSPGKNRANYGYTF
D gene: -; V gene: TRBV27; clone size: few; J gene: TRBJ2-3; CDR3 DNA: TGTGCCAGCAGTGGGGACTCTCTAATCACAGATACGCAGTATTTT; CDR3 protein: CASSGDSLITDTQYF
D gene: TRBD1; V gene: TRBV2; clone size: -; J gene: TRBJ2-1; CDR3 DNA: TGTGCCAGCAGTGAAGCTCTGGGACAGGGGAACAATGAGCAGTTCTTC; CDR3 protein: CASSEALGQGNNEQFF
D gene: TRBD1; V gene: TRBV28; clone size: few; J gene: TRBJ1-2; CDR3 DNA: TGTGCCAGCAGTCCTTACAGGGGGCGCTCTGGCTACACCTTC; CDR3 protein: CASSPYRGRSGYTF
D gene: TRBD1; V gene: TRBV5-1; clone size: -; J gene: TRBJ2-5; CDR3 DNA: TGCGCCAGCAGCTTACCACGGACAGGGGGGGCGGAGACCCAGTACTTC; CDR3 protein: CASSLPRTGGAETQYF
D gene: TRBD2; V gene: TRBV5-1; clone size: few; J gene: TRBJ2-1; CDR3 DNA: TGCGCCAGCAGCTCGGGAGAGCGGGGGTACAATGAGCAGTTCTTC; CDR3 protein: CASSSGERGYNEQFF
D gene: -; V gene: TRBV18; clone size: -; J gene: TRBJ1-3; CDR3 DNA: TGTGCCAGCTCACCCCAGGGCCCGGATGCACTGATCTCTGGAAACACCATATATTTT; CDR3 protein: CASSPQGPDALISGNTIYF
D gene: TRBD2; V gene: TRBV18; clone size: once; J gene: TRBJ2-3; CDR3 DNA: TGTGCCAGCTCCAACGGGCCTAGCGGGAGCACAGATACGCAGTATTTT; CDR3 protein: CASSNGPSGSTDTQYF
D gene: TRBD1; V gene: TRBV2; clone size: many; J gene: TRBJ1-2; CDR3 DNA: TGTGCCAGCAGTGCAGGGACAGGGGTATACGACTATGGCTACACCTTC; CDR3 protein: CASSAGTGVYDYGYTF
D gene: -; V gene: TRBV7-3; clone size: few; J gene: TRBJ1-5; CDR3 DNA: TGTGCCAGCAGCCCCCTGCGGGGCAATCAGCCCCAGCATTTT; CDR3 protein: CASSPLRGNQPQHF
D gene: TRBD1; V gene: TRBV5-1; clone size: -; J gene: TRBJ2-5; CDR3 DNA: TGCGCCAGCAGGACAGGGTTGGAAGAGACCCAGTACTTC; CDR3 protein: CASRTGLEETQYF